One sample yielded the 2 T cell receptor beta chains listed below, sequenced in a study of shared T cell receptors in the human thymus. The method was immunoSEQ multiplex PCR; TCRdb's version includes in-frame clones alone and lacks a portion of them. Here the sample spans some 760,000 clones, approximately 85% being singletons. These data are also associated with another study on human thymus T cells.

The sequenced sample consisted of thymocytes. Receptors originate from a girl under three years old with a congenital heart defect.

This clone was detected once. CDR3 region: CASSPQGRADTQYF. In DNA form, the CDR3 reads TGTGCCAGCAGTCCCCAGGGCAGGGCAGATACGCAGTATTTT. The chain recombines TRBV27 with TRBJ2-3; tentative D call: TRBD1 (5 bases). V dropped 5 bases and J dropped 4 bases, with 13 bases sitting between them. The CDR3 is 14 amino acids. From germline, CDR1 is MNHEY and CDR2 SMNVEV (reference sequence).

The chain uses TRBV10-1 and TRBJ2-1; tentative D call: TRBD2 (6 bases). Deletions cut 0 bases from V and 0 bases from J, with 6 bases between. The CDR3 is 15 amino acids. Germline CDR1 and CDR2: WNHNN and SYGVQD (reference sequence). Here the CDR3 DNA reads TGCGCCAGCAGTGAGTCGCGGGGCTCCTACAATGAGCAGTTCTTC. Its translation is CASSESRGSYNEQFF.